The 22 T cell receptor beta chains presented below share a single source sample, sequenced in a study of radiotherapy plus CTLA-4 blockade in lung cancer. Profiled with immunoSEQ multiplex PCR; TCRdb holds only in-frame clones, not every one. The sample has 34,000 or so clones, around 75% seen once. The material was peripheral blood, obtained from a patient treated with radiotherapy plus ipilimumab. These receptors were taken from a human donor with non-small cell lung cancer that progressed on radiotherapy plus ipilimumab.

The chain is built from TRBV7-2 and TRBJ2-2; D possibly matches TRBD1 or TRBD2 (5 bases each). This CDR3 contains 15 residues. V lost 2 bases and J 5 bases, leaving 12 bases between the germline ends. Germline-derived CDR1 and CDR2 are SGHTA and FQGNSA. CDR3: CASSLRGPSTGELFF. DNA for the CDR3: TGTGCCAGCAGCTTAAGGGGACCCTCGACCGGGGAGCTGTTTTTT.

The CDR3, as DNA: TGTGCCACCAGCACAGGGGGCAGAGTACAGGCGAACACTGAAGCTTTCTTT. It codes for CATSTGGRVQANTEAFF. The chain joins TRBV15 to TRBJ1-1, with TRBD1 identical over 8 bases. In germline, CDR1 is LNHNV, CDR2 YYDKDF (reference sequence). This CDR3 comprises 17 residues. V dropped 4 bases and J dropped 1; count of bases not matched to a gene: 11.

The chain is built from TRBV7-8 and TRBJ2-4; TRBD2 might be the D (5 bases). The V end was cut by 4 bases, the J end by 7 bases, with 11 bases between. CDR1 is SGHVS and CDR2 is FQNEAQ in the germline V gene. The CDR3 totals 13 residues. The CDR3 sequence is CASSSNSGNIQYF. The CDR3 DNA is TGTGCCAGCAGCTCCAATTCGGGGAACATTCAGTACTTC.

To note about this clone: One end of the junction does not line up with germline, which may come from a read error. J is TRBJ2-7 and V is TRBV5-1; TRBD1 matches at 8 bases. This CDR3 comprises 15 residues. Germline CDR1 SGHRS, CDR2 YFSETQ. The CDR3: CASSPWDRRSYEQYF. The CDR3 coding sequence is TGTGCCAGCAGCCCCTGGGACAGGCGTTCCTACGAGCAGTACTTC.

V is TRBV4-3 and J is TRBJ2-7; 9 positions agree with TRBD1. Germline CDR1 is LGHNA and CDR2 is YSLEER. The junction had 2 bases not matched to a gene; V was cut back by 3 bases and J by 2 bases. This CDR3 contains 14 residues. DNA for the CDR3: TGCGCCAGCAGCCAGGACAGGGGCCCCTACGAGCAGTACTTC. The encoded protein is CASSQDRGPYEQYF.

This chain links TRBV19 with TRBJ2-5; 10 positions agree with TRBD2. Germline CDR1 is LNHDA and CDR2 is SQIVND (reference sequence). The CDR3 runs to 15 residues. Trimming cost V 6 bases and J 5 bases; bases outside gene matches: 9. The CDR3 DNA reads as TGTGCCAGTAGCATCCTAGCGGGAGCTGGGGAGACCCAGTACTTC. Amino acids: CASSILAGAGETQYF.

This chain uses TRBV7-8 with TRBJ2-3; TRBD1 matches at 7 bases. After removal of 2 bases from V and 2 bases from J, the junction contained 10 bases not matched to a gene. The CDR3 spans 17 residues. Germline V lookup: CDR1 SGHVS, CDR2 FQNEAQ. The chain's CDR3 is CASSLREGDSITDTQYF. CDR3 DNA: TGTGCCAGCAGCTTAAGGGAAGGGGACAGCATCACAGATACGCAGTATTTT.

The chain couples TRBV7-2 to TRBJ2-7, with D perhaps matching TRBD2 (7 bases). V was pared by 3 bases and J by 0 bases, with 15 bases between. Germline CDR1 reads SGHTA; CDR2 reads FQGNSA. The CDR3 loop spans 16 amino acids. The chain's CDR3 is CASSFGGQLSSYEQYF. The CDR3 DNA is TGTGCCAGCAGCTTCGGGGGGCAGTTAAGCTCCTACGAGCAGTACTTC.

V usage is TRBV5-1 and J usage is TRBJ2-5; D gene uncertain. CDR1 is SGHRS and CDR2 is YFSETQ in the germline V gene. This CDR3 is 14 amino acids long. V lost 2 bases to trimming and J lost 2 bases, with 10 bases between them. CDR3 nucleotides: TGCGCCAGCAGCTTAAATGGTGAGCAAGAGACCCAGTACTTC. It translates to CASSLNGEQETQYF. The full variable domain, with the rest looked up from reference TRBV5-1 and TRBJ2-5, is KAGVTQTPRYLIKTRGQQVTLSCSPISGHRSVSWYQQTPGQGLQFLFEYFSETQRNKGNFPGRFSGRQFSNSRSEMNVSTLELGDSALYLCASSLNGEQETQYFGPGTRLLVL.

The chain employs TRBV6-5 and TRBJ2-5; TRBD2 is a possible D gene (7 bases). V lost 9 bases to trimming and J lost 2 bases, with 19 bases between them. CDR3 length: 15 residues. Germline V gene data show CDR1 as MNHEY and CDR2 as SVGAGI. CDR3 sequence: CASHPAGAGQETQYF. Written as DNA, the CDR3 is TGTGCCAGTCACCCCGCGGGGGCAGGACAAGAGACCCAGTACTTC.

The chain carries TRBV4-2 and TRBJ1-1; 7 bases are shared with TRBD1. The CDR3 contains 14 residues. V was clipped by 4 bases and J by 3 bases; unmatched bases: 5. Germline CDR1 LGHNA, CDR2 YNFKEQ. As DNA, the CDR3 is TGTGCCAGCAGCCGGGGTACAGGGGACACTGAAGCTTTCTTT. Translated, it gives CASSRGTGDTEAFF.

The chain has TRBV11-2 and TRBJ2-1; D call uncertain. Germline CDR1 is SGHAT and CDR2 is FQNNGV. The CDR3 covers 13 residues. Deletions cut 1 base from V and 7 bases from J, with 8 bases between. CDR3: CASSLAPFNEQFF. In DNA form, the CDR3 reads TGTGCCAGCAGCTTAGCCCCTTTTAATGAGCAGTTCTTC.

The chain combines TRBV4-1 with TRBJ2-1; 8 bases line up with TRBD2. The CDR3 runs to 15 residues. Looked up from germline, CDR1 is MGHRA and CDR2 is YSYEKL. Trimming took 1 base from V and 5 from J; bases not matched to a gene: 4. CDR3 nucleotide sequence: TGCGCCAGCAGCCAAGTCGCGGGGGGAAACAATGAGCAGTTCTTC. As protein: CASSQVAGGNNEQFF.

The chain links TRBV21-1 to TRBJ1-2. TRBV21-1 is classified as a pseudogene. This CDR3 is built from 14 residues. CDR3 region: CASRLSWGAGGYTF. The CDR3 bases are TGTGCCAGCCGCCTGTCGTGGGGGGCGGGCGGCTACACCTTC.

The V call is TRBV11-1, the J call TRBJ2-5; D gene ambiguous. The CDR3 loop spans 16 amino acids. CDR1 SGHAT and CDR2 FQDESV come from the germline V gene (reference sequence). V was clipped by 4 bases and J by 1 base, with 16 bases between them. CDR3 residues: CASSSGSWQAQETQYF. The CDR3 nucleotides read TGTGCCAGCAGCTCCGGGTCGTGGCAGGCCCAAGAGACCCAGTACTTC.

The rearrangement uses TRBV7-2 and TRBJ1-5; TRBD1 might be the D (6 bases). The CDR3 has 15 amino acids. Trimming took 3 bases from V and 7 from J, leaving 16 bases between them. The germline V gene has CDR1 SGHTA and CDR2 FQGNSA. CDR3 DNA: TGTGCCAGCAGCTTCGGGACACGGGAGGGCCAGCCCCAGCATTTT. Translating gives CASSFGTREGQPQHF.

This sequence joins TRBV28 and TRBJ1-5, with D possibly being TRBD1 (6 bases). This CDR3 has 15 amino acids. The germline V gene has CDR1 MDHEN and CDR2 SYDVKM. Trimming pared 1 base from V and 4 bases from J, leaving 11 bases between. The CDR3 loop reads CASSLLGGANQPQHF. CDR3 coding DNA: TGTGCCAGCAGTTTATTAGGGGGAGCGAATCAGCCCCAGCATTTT.

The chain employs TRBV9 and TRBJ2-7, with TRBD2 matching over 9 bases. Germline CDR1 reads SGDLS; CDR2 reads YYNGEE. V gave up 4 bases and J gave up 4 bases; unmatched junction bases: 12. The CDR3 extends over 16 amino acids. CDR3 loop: CASSSQPGTSTYEQYF. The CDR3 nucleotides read TGTGCCAGCAGCTCCCAGCCCGGGACTAGCACTTACGAGCAGTACTTC.

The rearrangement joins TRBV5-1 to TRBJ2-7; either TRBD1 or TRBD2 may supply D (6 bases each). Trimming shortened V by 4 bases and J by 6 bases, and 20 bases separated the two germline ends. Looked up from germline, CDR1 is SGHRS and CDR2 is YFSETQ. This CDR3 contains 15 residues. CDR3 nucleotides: TGCGCCAGCAGCGCAGGCGGGGTGGGGGGCGCCGAGCAGTACTTC. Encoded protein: CASSAGGVGGAEQYF.

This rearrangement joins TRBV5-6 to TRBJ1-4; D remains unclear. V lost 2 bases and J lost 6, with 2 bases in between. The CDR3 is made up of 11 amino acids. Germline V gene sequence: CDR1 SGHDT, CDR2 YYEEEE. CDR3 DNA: TGTGCCAGCAGCTTAGATGAAAAACTGTTTTTT. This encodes CASSLDEKLFF.

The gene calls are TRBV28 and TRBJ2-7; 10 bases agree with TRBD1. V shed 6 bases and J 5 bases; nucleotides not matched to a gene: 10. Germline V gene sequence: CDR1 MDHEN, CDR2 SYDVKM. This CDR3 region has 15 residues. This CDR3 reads CASSPGTGASNEQYF. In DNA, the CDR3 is TGTGCCAGCAGCCCGGGGACAGGGGCCTCAAACGAGCAGTACTTC.

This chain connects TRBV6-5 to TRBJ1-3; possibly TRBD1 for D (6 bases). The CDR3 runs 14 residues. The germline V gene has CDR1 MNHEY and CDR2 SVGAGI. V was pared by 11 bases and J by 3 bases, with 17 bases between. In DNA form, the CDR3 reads TGTGCCTGCCAGGACAGCATGAGTGGAAACACCATATATTTT. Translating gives CACQDSMSGNTIYF.